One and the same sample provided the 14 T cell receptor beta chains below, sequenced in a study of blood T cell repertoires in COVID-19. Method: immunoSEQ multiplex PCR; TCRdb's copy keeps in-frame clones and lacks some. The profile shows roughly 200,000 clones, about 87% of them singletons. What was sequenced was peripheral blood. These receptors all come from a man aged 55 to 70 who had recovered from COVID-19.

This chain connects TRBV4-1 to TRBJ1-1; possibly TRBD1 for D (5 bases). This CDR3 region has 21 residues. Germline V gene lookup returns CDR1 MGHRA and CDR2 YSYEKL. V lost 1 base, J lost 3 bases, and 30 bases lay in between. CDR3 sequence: CASSQAAVGAGRVLIDTEAFF. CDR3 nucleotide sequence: TGCGCCAGCAGCCAAGCGGCAGTAGGGGCCGGAAGGGTTCTGATAGACACTGAAGCTTTCTTT.

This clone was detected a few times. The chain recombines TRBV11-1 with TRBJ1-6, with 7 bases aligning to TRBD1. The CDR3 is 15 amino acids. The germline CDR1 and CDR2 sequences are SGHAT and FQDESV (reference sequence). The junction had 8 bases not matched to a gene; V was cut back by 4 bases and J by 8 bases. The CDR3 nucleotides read TGTGCCAGCAGCTCGCCGGGACAGTACGATTCACCCCTCCACTTT. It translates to CASSSPGQYDSPLHF.

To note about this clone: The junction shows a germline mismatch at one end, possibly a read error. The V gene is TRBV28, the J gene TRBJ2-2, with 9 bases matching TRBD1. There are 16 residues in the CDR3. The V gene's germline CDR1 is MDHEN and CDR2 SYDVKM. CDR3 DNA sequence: TGTGCCAGCAGCTTATCGGGACAGGGAAACACCGGGGAGCTGTTTTTT. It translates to CASSLSGQGNTGELFF.

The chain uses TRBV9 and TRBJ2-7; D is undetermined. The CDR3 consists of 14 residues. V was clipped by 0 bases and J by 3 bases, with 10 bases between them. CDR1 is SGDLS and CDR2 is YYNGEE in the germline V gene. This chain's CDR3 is CASSVGAESYEQYF. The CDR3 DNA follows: TGTGCCAGCAGCGTAGGCGCCGAGAGCTACGAGCAGTACTTC. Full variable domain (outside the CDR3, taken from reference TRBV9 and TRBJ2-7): DSGVTQTPKHLITATGQRVTLRCSPRSGDLSVYWYQQSLDQGLQFLIQYYNGEERAKGNILERFSAQQFPDLHSELNLSSLELGDSALYFCASSVGAESYEQYFGPGTRLTVT.

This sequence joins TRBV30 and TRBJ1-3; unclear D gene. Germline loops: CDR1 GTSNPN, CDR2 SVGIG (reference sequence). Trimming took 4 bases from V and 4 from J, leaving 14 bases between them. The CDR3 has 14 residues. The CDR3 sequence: CAWTTGRAGNTIYF. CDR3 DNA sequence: TGTGCCTGGACCACCGGGAGAGCCGGAAACACCATATATTTT.

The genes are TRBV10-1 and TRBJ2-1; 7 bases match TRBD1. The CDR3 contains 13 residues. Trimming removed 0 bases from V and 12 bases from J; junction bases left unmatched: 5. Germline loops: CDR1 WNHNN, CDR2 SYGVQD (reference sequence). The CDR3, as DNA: TGCGCCAGCAGTGAGTCGAAGGACAGGTCGCAGTTCTTC. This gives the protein CASSESKDRSQFF.

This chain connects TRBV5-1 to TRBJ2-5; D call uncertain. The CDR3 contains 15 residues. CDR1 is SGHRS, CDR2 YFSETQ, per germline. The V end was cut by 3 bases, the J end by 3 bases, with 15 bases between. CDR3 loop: CASSSRVGVEETQYF. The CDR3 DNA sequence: TGCGCCAGCAGCTCACGAGTGGGCGTCGAAGAGACCCAGTACTTC. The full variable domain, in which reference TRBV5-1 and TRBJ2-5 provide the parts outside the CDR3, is KAGVTQTPRYLIKTRGQQVTLSCSPISGHRSVSWYQQTPGQGLQFLFEYFSETQRNKGNFPGRFSGRQFSNSRSEMNVSTLELGDSALYLCASSSRVGVEETQYFGPGTRLLVL.

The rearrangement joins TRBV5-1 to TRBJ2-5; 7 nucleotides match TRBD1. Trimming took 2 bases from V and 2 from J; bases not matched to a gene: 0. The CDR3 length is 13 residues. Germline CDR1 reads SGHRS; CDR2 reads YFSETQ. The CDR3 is CASSLQGQETQYF. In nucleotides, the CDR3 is TGCGCCAGCAGCTTACAGGGGCAAGAGACCCAGTACTTC.

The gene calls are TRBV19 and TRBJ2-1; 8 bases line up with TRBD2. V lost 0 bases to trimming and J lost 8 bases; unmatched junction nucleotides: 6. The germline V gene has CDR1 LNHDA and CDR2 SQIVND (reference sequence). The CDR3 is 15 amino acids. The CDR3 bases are TGTGCCAGTAGTATAGACCGGGGGGGCCGTGATGAGCAGTTCTTC. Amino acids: CASSIDRGGRDEQFF.

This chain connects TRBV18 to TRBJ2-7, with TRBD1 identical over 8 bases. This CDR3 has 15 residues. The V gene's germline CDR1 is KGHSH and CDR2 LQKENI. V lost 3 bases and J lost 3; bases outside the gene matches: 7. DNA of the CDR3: TGTGCCAGCTCACCCGGACAGGGACAGGACTACGAGCAGTACTTC. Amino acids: CASSPGQGQDYEQYF. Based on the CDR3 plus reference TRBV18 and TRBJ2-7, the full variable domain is NAGVMQNPRHLVRRRGQEARLRCSPMKGHSHVYWYRQLPEEGLKFMVYLQKENIIDESGMPKERFSAEFPKEGPSILRIQQVVRGDSAAYFCASSPGQGQDYEQYFGPGTRLTVT.

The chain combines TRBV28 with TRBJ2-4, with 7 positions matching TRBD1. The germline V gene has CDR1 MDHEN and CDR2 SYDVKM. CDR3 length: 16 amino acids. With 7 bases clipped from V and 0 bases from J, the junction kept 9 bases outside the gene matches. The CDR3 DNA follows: TGTGCCAGCACTCCCACAGGGGAGATAGCCAAAAACATTCAGTACTTC. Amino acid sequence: CASTPTGEIAKNIQYF.

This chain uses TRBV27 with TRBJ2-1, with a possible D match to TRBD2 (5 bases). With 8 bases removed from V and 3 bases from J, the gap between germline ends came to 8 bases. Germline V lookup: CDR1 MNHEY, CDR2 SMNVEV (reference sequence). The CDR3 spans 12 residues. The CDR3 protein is CASVAGYNEQFF. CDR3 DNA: TGTGCCAGCGTGGCGGGCTACAATGAGCAGTTCTTC.

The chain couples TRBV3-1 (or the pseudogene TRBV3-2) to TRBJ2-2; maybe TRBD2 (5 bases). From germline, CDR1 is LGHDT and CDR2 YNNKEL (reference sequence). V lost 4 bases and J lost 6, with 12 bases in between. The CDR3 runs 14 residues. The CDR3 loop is CASSPKRIPGELFF. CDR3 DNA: TGTGCCAGCAGCCCTAAGCGGATCCCCGGGGAGCTGTTTTTT.

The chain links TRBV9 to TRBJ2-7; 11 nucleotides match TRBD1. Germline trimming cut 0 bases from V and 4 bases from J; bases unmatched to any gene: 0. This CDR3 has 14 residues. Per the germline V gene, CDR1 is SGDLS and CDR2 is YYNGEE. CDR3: CASSVGDRGYEQYF. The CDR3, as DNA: TGTGCCAGCAGCGTAGGGGACAGGGGGTACGAGCAGTACTTC.